This T cell receptor (beta chain) was sequenced during a study of blood T cells in healthy people across ages. General study points: Compared with aged donors, long-lived donors showed fewer expanded clones, suggesting selection.

Next came a second PCR, run for about 6 to 11 cycles, which used a sample-barcoded 5' primer along with a J-beta primer mix. TCRdb re-called the 5' RACE reads through MiXCR, storing one row per CDR3 protein. The data contain approximately 900,000 distinct CDR3 sequences, roughly 43% of them singletons. Each donor's blood draw was approximately 10 milliliters of peripheral blood. No fewer than 5.5 micrograms of total RNA were isolated from every sample. CDR3 size: 15 residues. V shed 1 base and J 4 bases; nucleotides not matched to a gene: 7. Germline values: CDR1 SGDLS, CDR2 YYNGEE. Of note for this clonotype: Its antigen is unidentified.

This sequence joins TRBV9 and TRBJ2-5; 7 bases agree with TRBD2. The material sequenced was blood. This clonotype originated in a man aged 25-40 years in good health. The CDR3 DNA reads as TGTGCCAGCAGCGTAAGTGCGGGGGACCGAGAGACCCAGTACTTC. As protein: CASSVSAGDRETQYF. Drawing the rest from reference TRBV9 and TRBJ2-5, the complete variable domain is DSGVTQTPKHLITATGQRVTLRCSPRSGDLSVYWYQQSLDQGLQFLIQYYNGEERAKGNILERFSAQQFPDLHSELNLSSLELGDSALYFCASSVSAGDRETQYFGPGTRLLVL.